A single sample gave rise to the 24 T cell receptor beta chains below, sequenced in a study of blood T cell repertoires in COVID-19. The repertoire was sequenced with immunoSEQ multiplex PCR; TCRdb's copy has only in-frame clones and lacks some. The table has 490,000 or so clones, approximately 90% seen once. The sequencing sample was made of PBMCs or T cells enriched from blood (not recorded which). Source of these receptors: a woman aged 40 to 50 who had recovered from COVID-19.

The chain recombines TRBV10-1 with TRBJ1-1, with 7 bases matching TRBD1. After removal of 5 bases from V and 5 bases from J, the junction contained 11 bases not matched to a gene. Germline loops: CDR1 WNHNN, CDR2 SYGVQD (reference sequence). The CDR3 length is 15 residues. The CDR3 loop reads CASSQTGTVTTEAFF. For the CDR3, the DNA is TGCGCCAGCAGTCAAACCGGGACAGTAACGACTGAAGCTTTCTTT.

This clone was recorded only once. The chain joins TRBV25-1 to TRBJ1-4; a weak D match, TRBD1 (5 bases). The germline V and J ends were trimmed by 6 bases and 0 bases, with 11 bases remaining between them. CDR3 length: 15 amino acids. Germline V gene data show CDR1 as MGHDK and CDR2 as SYGVNS. Here the CDR3 reads CASRETGATNEKLFF. The CDR3, as DNA: TGTGCCAGCAGAGAAACAGGAGCAACTAATGAAAAACTGTTTTTT.

The chain carries TRBV9 and TRBJ1-1, with D hard to call. Trimming took off 2 bases at V and 4 bases at J, with 12 bases between the two ends. In germline, CDR1 is SGDLS, CDR2 YYNGEE. This CDR3 spans 14 amino acids. The CDR3 spells CASSVEQMATEAFF. DNA for the CDR3: TGTGCCAGCAGCGTGGAACAGATGGCCACTGAAGCTTTCTTT.

The CDR3 region has the DNA TGTGCCAGCAGTGCCTCGGGTTCCTATGGCTACACCTTC. Protein: CASSASGSYGYTF. The rearrangement uses TRBV2 and TRBJ1-2; D ambiguous. Germline V gives CDR1 SNHLY, CDR2 FYNNEI. The ends were cut back, 4 bases at V and 4 bases at J, with 10 bases in the middle. The CDR3 contains 13 residues.

The chain carries TRBV5-5 and TRBJ2-1; TRBD1 agrees at 7 bases. Germline V gene data show CDR1 as SGHKS and CDR2 as YYEKEE (reference sequence). The CDR3 is made up of 16 amino acids. Trimming at V came to 4 bases and at J to 0 bases, leaving 7 bases not matched to a gene. CDR3 DNA: TGTGCCAGCAGCGATCGACAGGGTAGCTCCTACAATGAGCAGTTCTTC. It is translated as CASSDRQGSSYNEQFF.

This clone was observed a single time. The chain couples TRBV30 to TRBJ1-2; 7 positions agree with TRBD1. CDR3 length: 14 amino acids. The V segment lost 4 bases and the J segment 4 bases; nucleotides outside the gene matches: 9. The V gene's germline CDR1 is GTSNPN and CDR2 SVGIG (reference sequence). CDR3 sequence reads: CAWTRDRAFYGYTF. In DNA, the CDR3 is TGTGCCTGGACCAGGGACAGAGCCTTCTATGGCTACACCTTC.

The V and J genes are TRBV6-6 and TRBJ1-3; 7 bases fit TRBD1. The length of the CDR3 is 16 residues. With 0 bases clipped from V and 4 bases from J, the junction kept 6 bases outside the gene matches. Germline lookup yields CDR1 MNHNY and CDR2 SVGAGI (reference sequence). CDR3 in DNA: TGTGCCAGCAGTTACTCGACAGGGTCGTACGGAAACACCATATATTTT. Protein: CASSYSTGSYGNTIYF.

This clone has just one count. V usage is TRBV6-5 and J usage is TRBJ2-1; 7 bases match TRBD2. The CDR3 is made up of 16 amino acids. Per the germline V gene, CDR1 is MNHEY and CDR2 is SVGAGI. Trimming took 0 bases from V and 12 from J; bases not matched to a gene: 14. CDR3 loop: CASSYSGGYSAGGQFF. For the CDR3, the DNA is TGTGCCAGCAGTTACTCGGGGGGGTACTCCGCCGGGGGGCAGTTCTTC.

The chain employs TRBV15 and TRBJ2-7, with D tentatively TRBD1 (6 bases). V lost 3 bases, J lost 0 bases, and 15 bases lay in between. The germline CDR1 and CDR2 sequences are LNHNV and YYDKDF (reference sequence). This CDR3 has 16 amino acids. The CDR3 reads CATSRSLVTGSYEQYF. Here the CDR3 DNA reads TGTGCCACCAGCAGGTCCCTAGTGACAGGCTCCTACGAGCAGTACTTC.

The rearrangement uses TRBV6-5 and TRBJ1-1; 7 nucleotides line up with TRBD1. The germline gives CDR1 MNHEY, CDR2 SVGAGI. Losses at the gene ends were 9 bases for V and 4 bases for J; bases not matched to a gene: 5. This CDR3 contains 12 residues. CDR3 in amino acids: CASGQVVTEAFF. The DNA of the CDR3 is TGTGCCAGTGGACAGGTCGTCACTGAAGCTTTCTTT.

The chain links TRBV4-1 to TRBJ1-2; TRBD1 aligns across 9 bases. Germline V gene sequence: CDR1 MGHRA, CDR2 YSYEKL. V lost 0 bases, J lost 8 bases, and 4 bases stayed unmatched. The CDR3 runs to 14 residues. The CDR3 bases are TGCGCCAGCAGCCAAGAAAGGACAGGGGAAGGCTACACCTTC. It is translated as CASSQERTGEGYTF.

J is TRBJ1-1 and V is TRBV19; the D is unclear. This CDR3 contains 15 residues. V lost 3 bases and J 3 bases, leaving 14 bases between the germline ends. CDR1 and CDR2 (germline): LNHDA, SQIVND (reference sequence). The chain's CDR3 is CASSIGRGLDTEAFF. The CDR3 nucleotides are TGTGCCAGTAGTATTGGACGGGGATTGGACACTGAAGCTTTCTTT.

The V call is TRBV24-1, the J call TRBJ1-2, with unresolved D. Deletions cut 2 bases from V and 8 bases from J, with 11 bases between. Germline CDR1 is KGHDR and CDR2 is SFDVKD. The length of the CDR3 is 13 residues. CDR3 coding DNA: TGTGCCACCAGTGATTCGAATGGTGAGGGCTACACCTTC. Its translation: CATSDSNGEGYTF.

CDR3 protein: CSASTGTLETQYF. The DNA of the CDR3 is TGCAGTGCTAGTACCGGGACTCTGGAGACCCAGTACTTC. V gene TRBV20-1 combines with J gene TRBJ2-5; weak D call: TRBD2 (6 bases). Trimming shortened V by 3 bases and J by 5 bases, and 13 bases separated the two germline ends. The germline gives CDR1 DFQATT, CDR2 SNEGSKA (reference sequence). There are 13 residues in the CDR3.

The V call is TRBV10-1, the J call TRBJ1-2; 12 positions match TRBD1. The CDR3 spans 12 residues. The trim removed 9 bases at V and 7 bases at J, leaving 3 bases unmatched. Germline V lookup: CDR1 WNHNN, CDR2 SYGVQD (reference sequence). The CDR3 protein is CARGQGAGGYTF. In nucleotides, the CDR3 is TGCGCCAGGGGACAGGGGGCAGGTGGCTACACCTTC.

The V and J genes are TRBV18 and TRBJ1-1, with D possibly being TRBD1 (6 bases). Trimming removed 5 bases from V and 1 base from J, with 17 bases in between. Germline assignment: CDR1 KGHSH and CDR2 LQKENI. The CDR3 extends over 16 amino acids. In nucleotides, the CDR3 is TGTGCCAGCTCATCGGCAGGGGCGGTTTGGAACACTGAAGCTTTCTTT. Residues: CASSSAGAVWNTEAFF.

The rearrangement links TRBV13 to TRBJ1-2; a weak D match, TRBD1 (5 bases). The CDR3 sequence is 14 residues long. Trimming removed 7 bases from V and 3 bases from J, with 15 bases in between. CDR1 PRHDT and CDR2 FYEKMQ come from the germline V gene (reference sequence). The CDR3 here is CASMLRGLDYGYTF. DNA of the CDR3: TGTGCCAGCATGTTGCGGGGACTTGACTATGGCTACACCTTC.

The rearrangement uses TRBV5-8 and TRBJ1-1; 7 bases line up with TRBD1. This CDR3 contains 13 residues. The V gene's germline CDR1 is SGHTS and CDR2 YDEGEE. The trim removed 0 bases at V and 6 bases at J, leaving 2 bases unmatched. This CDR3 is CASSLGQGAEAFF. DNA for the CDR3: TGTGCCAGCAGCTTGGGTCAGGGGGCTGAAGCTTTCTTT.

The J gene is TRBJ2-1, the V gene TRBV11-3; 7 bases agree with TRBD1. Per the germline V gene, CDR1 is SGHNT and CDR2 is YENEEA. The CDR3 is made up of 14 amino acids. V was pared by 4 bases and J by 6 bases, with 6 bases of the junction left unmatched. CDR3 residues: CASSSPDRRNEQFF. CDR3 in DNA: TGTGCCAGCAGCTCACCGGACAGGCGCAATGAGCAGTTCTTC.

V is TRBV4-3 and J is TRBJ1-1, with a weak D call TRBD1 (5 bases). The CDR3 has 13 amino acids. Germline CDR1 LGHNA, CDR2 YSLEER. V lost 0 bases to trimming and J lost 6 bases, with 8 bases between them. The CDR3 sequence is CASSQERQSEAFF. CDR3 bases: TGCGCCAGCAGCCAAGAAAGACAGTCTGAAGCTTTCTTT.

The genes are TRBV4-1 and TRBJ1-6; tentatively, D is TRBD1 (5 bases). Germline assignment: CDR1 MGHRA and CDR2 YSYEKL. V lost 1 base and J 3 bases, leaving 10 bases between the germline ends. There are 16 residues in the CDR3. The CDR3 sequence: CASSQGNRRYNSPLHF. Written as DNA, the CDR3 is TGCGCCAGCAGCCAAGGAAACAGGCGCTATAATTCACCCCTCCACTTT.

The rearrangement joins TRBV3-1 (or the pseudogene TRBV3-2) to TRBJ2-5, with 10 nucleotides matching TRBD2. The junction had 0 bases not matched to a gene; V was cut back by 0 bases and J by 5 bases. This CDR3 is built from 14 residues. The germline V gene encodes CDR1 LGHDT and CDR2 YNNKEL (reference sequence). CDR3 sequence reads: CASSQDSGRETQYF. For the CDR3, the DNA is TGTGCCAGCAGCCAAGATAGCGGGAGGGAGACCCAGTACTTC.

In this sample, this clone turned up a few times. CDR3 in DNA: TGTGCCAGCGAACGGGACAGGGACTCCTACGAGCAGTACTTC. Translation: CASERDRDSYEQYF. The V gene is TRBV25-1, the J gene TRBJ2-7; 9 bases match TRBD1. From germline, CDR1 is MGHDK and CDR2 SYGVNS. The V gene end was trimmed by 8 bases and the J gene end by 0 bases; junction bases not matched to a gene: 5. This CDR3 is built from 14 residues.

The CDR3 sequence: CASSLVGGAMDGYTF. The CDR3 DNA sequence: TGCGCCAGCAGCTTGGTTGGGGGGGCGATGGATGGCTACACCTTC. The rearrangement joins TRBV5-1 to TRBJ1-2; TRBD1 might be the D (6 bases). The CDR3 extends over 15 amino acids. V was trimmed by 0 bases and J by 6 bases, leaving 15 bases between them. Germline CDR1 SGHRS, CDR2 YFSETQ.